This TCR beta chain was identified in a study of control samples from healthy donors and cancer patients. Assay: immunoSEQ multiplex PCR; the TCRdb copy retains only in-frame clones and omits some. The data contain 150,000 or so clones, roughly 94% of them singletons. This CDR3 has 16 amino acids. From germline, CDR1 is SGHVT and CDR2 SQSDAQ. J was trimmed by 0 bases and V by 6 bases; bases with no gene match: 7. The specimen was PBMCs. The origin of this receptor is a man aged 60 to 69 with colorectal cancer. This sequence joins TRBV7-4 and TRBJ1-3; TRBD1 matches at 8 bases. The CDR3 nucleotides are TGTGCCAGCAGGGGGAACAGGGGGAGCTCTGGAAACACCATATATTTT. Residues: CASRGNRGSSGNTIYF. Combining the CDR3 with reference TRBV7-4 and TRBJ1-3 gives the whole variable domain GAGVSQSPRYKVAKRGRDVALRCDSISGHVTLYWYRQTLGQGSEVLTYSQSDAQRDKSGRPSGRFSAERPERSVSTLKIQRTEQGDSAVYLCASRGNRGSSGNTIYFGEGSWLTVV.